The present entry profiles one TCR beta chain with its context. Its antigen is unknown. This sample was included in a study of cytomegalovirus exposure and HLA in healthy donors. The overall study: Some 85 million unique TCRs, all from HLA-typed donors, were included in an early release of the data.

Study results and caveats: An observed cluster of highly shared sequence variants was recorded as a likely sequencing artifact.

PCR involved 60 Vbeta and 13 Jbeta primers. Here immunoSEQ multiplex PCR was the method, and the copy in TCRdb shows in-frame clones only, minus some. The table has fewer than 200,000 clones, about 70% seen once. Looked up from germline, CDR1 is SGHNT and CDR2 is YENEEA. CDR3 length: 12 residues. Trimming pared 3 bases from V and 9 bases from J, leaving 9 bases between. This clonotype was sampled from a woman aged 18-35 years in good health and CMV-seropositive. The specimen sequenced was PBMCs. V usage is TRBV11-3 and J usage is TRBJ2-1, with D perhaps matching TRBD2 (5 bases). The CDR3 DNA sequence: TGTGCCAGCAGCTTTAGTCGGGGTGAGCAGTTCTTC. This codes for CASSFSRGEQFF.